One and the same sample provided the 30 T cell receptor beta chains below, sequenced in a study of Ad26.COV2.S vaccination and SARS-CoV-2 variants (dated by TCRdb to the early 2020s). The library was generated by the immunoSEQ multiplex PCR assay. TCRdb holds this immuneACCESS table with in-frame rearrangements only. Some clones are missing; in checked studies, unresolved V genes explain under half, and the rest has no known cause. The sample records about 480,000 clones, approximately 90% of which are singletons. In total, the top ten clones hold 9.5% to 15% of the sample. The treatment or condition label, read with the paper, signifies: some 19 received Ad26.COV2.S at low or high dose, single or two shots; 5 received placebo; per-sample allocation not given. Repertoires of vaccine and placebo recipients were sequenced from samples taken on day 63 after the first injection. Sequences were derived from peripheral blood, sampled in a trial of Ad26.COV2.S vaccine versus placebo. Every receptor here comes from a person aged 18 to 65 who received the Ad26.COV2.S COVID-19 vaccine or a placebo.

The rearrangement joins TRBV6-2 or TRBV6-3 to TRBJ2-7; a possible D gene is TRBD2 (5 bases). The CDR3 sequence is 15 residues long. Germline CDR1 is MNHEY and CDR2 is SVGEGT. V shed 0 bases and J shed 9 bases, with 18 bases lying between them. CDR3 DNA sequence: TGTGCCAGCAGTTACTCGAGGGTCTTGCTTACGAGGCAGTACTTC. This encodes CASSYSRVLLTRQYF.

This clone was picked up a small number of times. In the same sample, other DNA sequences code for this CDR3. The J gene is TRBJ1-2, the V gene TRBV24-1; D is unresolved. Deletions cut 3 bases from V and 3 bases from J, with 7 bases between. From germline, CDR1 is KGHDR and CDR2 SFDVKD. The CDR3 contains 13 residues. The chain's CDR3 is CATSDRSDYGYTF. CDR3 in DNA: TGTGCCACCAGTGATCGCTCGGACTATGGCTACACCTTC.

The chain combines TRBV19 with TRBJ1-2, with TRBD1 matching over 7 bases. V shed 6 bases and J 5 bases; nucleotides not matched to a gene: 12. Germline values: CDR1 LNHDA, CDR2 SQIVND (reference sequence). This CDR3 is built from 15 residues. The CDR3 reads CASRKGPDRDYGYTF. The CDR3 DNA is TGTGCCAGTAGAAAAGGCCCCGACAGGGATTATGGCTACACCTTC.

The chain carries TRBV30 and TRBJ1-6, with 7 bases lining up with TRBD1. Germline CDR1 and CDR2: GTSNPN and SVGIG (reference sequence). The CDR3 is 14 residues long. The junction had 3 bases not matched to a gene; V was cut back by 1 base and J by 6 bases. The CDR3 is CAWSEHRGNSPLHF. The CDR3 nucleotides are TGTGCCTGGAGTGAACACAGGGGTAATTCACCCCTCCACTTT.

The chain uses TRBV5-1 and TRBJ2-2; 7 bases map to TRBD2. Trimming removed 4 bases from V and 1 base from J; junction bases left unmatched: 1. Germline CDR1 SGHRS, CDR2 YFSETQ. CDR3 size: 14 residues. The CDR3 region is CASSSGVNTGELFF. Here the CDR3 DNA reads TGCGCCAGCAGCAGCGGGGTGAACACCGGGGAGCTGTTTTTT.

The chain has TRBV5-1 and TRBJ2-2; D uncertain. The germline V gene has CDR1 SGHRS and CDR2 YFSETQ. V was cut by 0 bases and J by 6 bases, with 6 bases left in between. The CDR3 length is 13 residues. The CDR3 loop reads CASSLGGPGELFF. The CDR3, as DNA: TGCGCCAGCAGCTTGGGGGGTCCCGGGGAGCTGTTTTTT.

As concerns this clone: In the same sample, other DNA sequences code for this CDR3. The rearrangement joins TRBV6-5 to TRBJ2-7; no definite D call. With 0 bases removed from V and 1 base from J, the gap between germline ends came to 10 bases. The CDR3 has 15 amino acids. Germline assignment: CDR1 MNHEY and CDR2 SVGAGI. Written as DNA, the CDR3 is TGTGCCAGCAGTTACTCCGCAGACCCATCCTACGAGCAGTACTTC. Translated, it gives CASSYSADPSYEQYF.

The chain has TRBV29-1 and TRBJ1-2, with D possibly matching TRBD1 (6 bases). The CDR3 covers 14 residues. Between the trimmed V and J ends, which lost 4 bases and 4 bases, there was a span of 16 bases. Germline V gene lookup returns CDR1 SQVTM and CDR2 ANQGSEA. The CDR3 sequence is CSVVGDGGVYGYTF. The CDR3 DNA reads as TGCAGCGTTGTAGGGGACGGGGGCGTCTATGGCTACACCTTC.

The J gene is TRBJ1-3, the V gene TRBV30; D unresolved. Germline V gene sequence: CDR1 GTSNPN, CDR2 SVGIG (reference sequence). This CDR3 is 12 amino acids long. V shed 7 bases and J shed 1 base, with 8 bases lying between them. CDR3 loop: CAFSISGNTIYF. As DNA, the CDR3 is TGTGCCTTCAGCATTTCTGGAAACACCATATATTTT.

CDR3 region: CASSFRIDAEAFF. In DNA form, the CDR3 reads TGTGCCAGCAGCTTCCGGATCGACGCTGAAGCTTTCTTT. The chain combines TRBV7-6 with TRBJ1-1, with D uncertain. The CDR3 consists of 13 residues. Trimming took 3 bases from V and 6 from J, leaving 11 bases between them. Germline-derived CDR1 and CDR2 are SGHVS and FNYEAQ. The entire variable domain, with the rest obtained from reference TRBV7-6 and TRBJ1-1, is as follows: GAGVSQSPRYKVTKRGQDVALRCDPISGHVSLYWYRQALGQGPEFLTYFNYEAQQDKSGLPNDRFSAERPEGSISTLTIQRTEQRDSAMYRCASSFRIDAEAFFGQGTRLTVV.

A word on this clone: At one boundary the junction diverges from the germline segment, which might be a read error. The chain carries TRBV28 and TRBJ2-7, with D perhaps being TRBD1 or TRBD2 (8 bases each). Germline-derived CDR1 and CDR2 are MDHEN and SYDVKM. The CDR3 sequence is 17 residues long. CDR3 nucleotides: TGTGCCAGCAGCCCGACAGGGGAAAGAGGACTAGCTAGAGAGGACACCTTC. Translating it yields CASSPTGERGLAREDTF.

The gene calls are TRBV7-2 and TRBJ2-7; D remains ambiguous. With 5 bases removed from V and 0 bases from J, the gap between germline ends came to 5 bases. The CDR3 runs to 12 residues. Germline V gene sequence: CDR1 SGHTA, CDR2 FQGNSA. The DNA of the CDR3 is TGTGCCAGCAGCGAGAACTCCTACGAGCAGTACTTC. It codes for CASSENSYEQYF.

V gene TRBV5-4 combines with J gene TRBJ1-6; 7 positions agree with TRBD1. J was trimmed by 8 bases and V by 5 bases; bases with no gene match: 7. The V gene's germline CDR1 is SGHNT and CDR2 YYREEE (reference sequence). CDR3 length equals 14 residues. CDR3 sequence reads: CASRPQGGHSPLHF. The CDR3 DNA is TGTGCCAGCAGACCGCAGGGGGGACATTCACCCCTCCACTTT.

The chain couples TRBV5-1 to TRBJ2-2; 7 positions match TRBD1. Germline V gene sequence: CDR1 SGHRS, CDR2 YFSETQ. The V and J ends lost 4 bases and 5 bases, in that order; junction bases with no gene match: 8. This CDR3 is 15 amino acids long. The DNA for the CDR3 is TGCGCCAGCAGCCTGGATACAGGGGCAACCGGGGAGCTGTTTTTT. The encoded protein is CASSLDTGATGELFF.

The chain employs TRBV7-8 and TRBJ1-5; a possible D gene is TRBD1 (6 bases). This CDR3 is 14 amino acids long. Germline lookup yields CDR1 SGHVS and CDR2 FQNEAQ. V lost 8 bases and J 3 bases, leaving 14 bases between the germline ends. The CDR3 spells CASGGGQINQPQHF. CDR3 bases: TGTGCCAGCGGGGGGGGGCAGATCAATCAGCCCCAGCATTTT.

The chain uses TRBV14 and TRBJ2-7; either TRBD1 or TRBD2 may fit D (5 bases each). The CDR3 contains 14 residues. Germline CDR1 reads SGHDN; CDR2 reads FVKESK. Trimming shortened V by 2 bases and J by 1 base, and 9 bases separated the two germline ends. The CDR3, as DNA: TGTGCCAGCAGCCAATTGTGGGGGTCCTACGAGCAGTACTTC. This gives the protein CASSQLWGSYEQYF.

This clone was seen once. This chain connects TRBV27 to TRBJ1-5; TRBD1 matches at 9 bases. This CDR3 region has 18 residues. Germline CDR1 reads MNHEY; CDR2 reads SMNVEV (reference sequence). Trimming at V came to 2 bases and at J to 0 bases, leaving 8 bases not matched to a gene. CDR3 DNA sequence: TGTGCCAGCAGTTTAATTGGGACAGGGAGAATTAGCAATCAGCCCCAGCATTTT. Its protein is CASSLIGTGRISNQPQHF.

In DNA form, the CDR3 reads TGTGCCAGCAGCTCACTAGCGGGAGCGGATGAGCAGTTCTTC. This sequence encodes CASSSLAGADEQFF. The V gene is TRBV7-6, the J gene TRBJ2-1, with 11 bases aligning to TRBD2. The CDR3 length is 14 residues. Germline trimming cut 4 bases from V and 8 bases from J; bases unmatched to any gene: 4. Germline assignment: CDR1 SGHVS and CDR2 FNYEAQ.

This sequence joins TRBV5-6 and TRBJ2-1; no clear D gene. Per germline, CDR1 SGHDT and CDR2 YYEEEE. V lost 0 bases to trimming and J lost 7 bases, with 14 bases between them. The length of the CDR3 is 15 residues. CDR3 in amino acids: CASSLGWWRLNEQFF. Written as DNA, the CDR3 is TGTGCCAGCAGCTTGGGGTGGTGGCGATTGAATGAGCAGTTCTTC.

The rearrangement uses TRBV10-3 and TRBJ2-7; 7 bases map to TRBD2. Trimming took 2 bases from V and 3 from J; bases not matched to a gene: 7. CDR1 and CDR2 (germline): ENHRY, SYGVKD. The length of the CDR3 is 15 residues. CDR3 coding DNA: TGTGCCATCAGTGAGGGGGCGGGACTAATCTACGAGCAGTACTTC. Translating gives CAISEGAGLIYEQYF.

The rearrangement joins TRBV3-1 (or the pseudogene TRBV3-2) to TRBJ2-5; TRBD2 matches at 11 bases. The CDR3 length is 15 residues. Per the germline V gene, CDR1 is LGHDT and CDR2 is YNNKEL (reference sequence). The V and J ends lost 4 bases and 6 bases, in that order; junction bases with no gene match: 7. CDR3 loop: CASSLGTSGSQTQYF. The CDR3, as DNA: TGTGCCAGCAGCCTGGGGACTAGCGGCAGTCAGACCCAGTACTTC.

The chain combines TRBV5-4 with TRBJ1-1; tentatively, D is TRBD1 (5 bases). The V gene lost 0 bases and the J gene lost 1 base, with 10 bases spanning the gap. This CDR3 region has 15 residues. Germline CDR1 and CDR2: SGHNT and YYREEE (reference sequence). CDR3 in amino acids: CASSLGRQGNTEAFF. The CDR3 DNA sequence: TGTGCCAGCAGCTTGGGGCGGCAGGGGAACACTGAAGCTTTCTTT.

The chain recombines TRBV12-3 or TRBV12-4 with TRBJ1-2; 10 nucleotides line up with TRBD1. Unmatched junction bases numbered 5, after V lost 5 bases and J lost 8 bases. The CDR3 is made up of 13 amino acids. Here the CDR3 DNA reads TGTGCCAGCAGTCGACAGGGGGCGGTCGGCTACACCTTC. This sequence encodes CASSRQGAVGYTF.

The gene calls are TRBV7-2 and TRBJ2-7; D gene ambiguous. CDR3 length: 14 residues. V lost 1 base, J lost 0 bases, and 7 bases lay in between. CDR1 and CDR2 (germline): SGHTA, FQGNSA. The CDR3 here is CASSLVAFSYEQYF. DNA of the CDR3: TGTGCCAGCAGCTTAGTAGCTTTCTCCTACGAGCAGTACTTC.

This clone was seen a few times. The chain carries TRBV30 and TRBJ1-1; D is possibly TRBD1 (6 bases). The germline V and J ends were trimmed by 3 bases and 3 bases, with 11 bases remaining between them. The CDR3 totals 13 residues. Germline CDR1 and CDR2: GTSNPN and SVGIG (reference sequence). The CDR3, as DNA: TGTGCCTGGAGGAGCAGGGGAGACACTGAAGCTTTCTTT. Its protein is CAWRSRGDTEAFF.

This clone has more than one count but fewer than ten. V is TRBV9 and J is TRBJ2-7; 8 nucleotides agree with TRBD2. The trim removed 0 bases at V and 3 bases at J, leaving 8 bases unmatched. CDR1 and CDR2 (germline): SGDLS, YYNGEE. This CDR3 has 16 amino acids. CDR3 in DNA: TGTGCCAGCAGCGTAGGGACTAGCTCTAAAAACTACGAGCAGTACTTC. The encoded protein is CASSVGTSSKNYEQYF.

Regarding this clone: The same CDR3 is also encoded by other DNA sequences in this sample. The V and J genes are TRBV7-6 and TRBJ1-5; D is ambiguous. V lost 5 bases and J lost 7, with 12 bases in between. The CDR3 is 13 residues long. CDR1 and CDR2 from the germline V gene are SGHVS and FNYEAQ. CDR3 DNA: TGTGCCAGCAGCCTCAGTGGGAACCAGCCCCAGCATTTT. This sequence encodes CASSLSGNQPQHF. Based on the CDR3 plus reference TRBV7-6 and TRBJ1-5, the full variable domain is GAGVSQSPRYKVTKRGQDVALRCDPISGHVSLYWYRQALGQGPEFLTYFNYEAQQDKSGLPNDRFSAERPEGSISTLTIQRTEQRDSAMYRCASSLSGNQPQHFGDGTRLSIL.

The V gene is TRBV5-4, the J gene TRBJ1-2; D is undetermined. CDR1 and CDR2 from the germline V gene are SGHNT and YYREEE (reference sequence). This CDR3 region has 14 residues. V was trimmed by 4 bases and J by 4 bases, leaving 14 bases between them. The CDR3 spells CASSPGMRGYGYTF. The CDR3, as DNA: TGTGCCAGCAGCCCCGGGATGCGGGGCTATGGCTACACCTTC.

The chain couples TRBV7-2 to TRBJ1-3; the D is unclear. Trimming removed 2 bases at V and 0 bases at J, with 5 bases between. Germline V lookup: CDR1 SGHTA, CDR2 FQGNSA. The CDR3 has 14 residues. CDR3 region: CASSLSGSGNTIYF. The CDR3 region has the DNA TGTGCCAGCAGCTTATCAGGCTCTGGAAACACCATATATTTT.

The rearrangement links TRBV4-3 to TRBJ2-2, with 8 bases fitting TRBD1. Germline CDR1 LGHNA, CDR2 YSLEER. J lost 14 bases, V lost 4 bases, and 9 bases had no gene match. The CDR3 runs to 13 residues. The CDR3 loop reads CASSRGQGQFLFF. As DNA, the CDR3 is TGCGCCAGCAGCCGCGGACAGGGACAGTTCCTGTTTTTT.